The 16 T cell receptor beta chains below all came from one sample that was sequenced in a study of molecular identifiers for immune sequencing clone quantification. One entry per CDR3 protein results from TCRdb running MiXCR on the PCR reads. The sample holds about 640,000 distinct CDR3 sequences, approximately 20% seen once. Specimen: naive CD8+ T cells from blood, with Jurkat cell RNA spiked in. The subset is: FACS-sorted CD8+CD4-CCR7+CD45RA+ naive T cells. These TCRs come from a human donor in good health. Some libraries in this study had Jurkat cell RNA spiked in.

The CDR3, as DNA: TGTGCCAGCAGCTTTGAAGCGGAGCAGGGTTCCTACAATGAGCAGTTCTTC. Amino acids: CASSFEAEQGSYNEQFF. V usage is TRBV7-9 and J usage is TRBJ2-1; the D gene could be TRBD1 or TRBD2 (5 bases each). The CDR3 contains 17 residues. With 3 bases removed from V and 1 base from J, the gap between germline ends came to 16 bases. Germline V gives CDR1 SEHNR, CDR2 FQNEAQ (reference sequence).

This clonotype was seen only a few times. The chain employs TRBV7-9 and TRBJ2-7; 7 bases are shared with TRBD1. This CDR3 comprises 16 residues. J lost 0 bases, V lost 5 bases, and 10 bases had no gene match. CDR1 is SEHNR, CDR2 FQNEAQ, per germline (reference sequence). CDR3 in DNA: TGTGCCAGCAGCCGAGGTGGACAGGAATTCTCCTACGAGCAGTACTTC. Translated, it gives CASSRGGQEFSYEQYF.

A remark on this clonotype: A read error may explain this, as a much larger clone is one base away. The gene calls are TRBV20-1 and TRBJ1-5, with a possible D match to TRBD1 (5 bases). This CDR3 spans 13 amino acids. Germline-derived CDR1 and CDR2 are DFQATT and SNEGSKA (reference sequence). The CDR3: CSARDKGNQPLHF. As DNA, the CDR3 is TGCAGTGCTAGAGATAAGGGGAACCAGCCCCTGCATTTT.

This clonotype was found many times. The rearrangement uses TRBV14 and TRBJ2-2; 9 bases match TRBD1. Germline V gives CDR1 SGHDN, CDR2 FVKESK. V was pared by 6 bases and J by 3 bases, with 8 bases of the junction left unmatched. CDR3 length: 16 residues. The CDR3: CASRGQGGMDTGELFF. The CDR3, as DNA: TGTGCCAGCAGGGGACAGGGCGGGATGGACACCGGGGAGCTGTTTTTT.

This clonotype was observed at least ten times. The genes are TRBV5-4 and TRBJ2-5; D gene uncertain. V was pared by 4 bases and J by 7 bases, with 8 bases between. The germline V gene has CDR1 SGHNT and CDR2 YYREEE (reference sequence). This CDR3 is built from 11 residues. The chain's CDR3 is CASSNRTTQYF. CDR3 nucleotides: TGTGCCAGCAGCAACCGCACGACCCAGTACTTC.

As for this clonotype: It may be a read error: a sequence one base away is much more abundant. The chain has TRBV6-1 and TRBJ1-1; the D gene is possibly TRBD1 (6 bases). Trimming left V 6 bases short and J 4 bases short, with 18 bases between. CDR3 length equals 15 residues. Germline CDR1 is MNHNS and CDR2 is SASEGT. The DNA for the CDR3 is TGTGCCAGCAGCGCCCGGACAGCATATTCCACTGAAGCTTTCTTT. Residues: CASSARTAYSTEAFF.

As for this clonotype: A read error may account for a junction end that differs from germline. The rearrangement links TRBV28 to TRBJ1-3; D gene uncertain. Germline-derived CDR1 and CDR2 are MDHEN and SYDVKM. The CDR3 loop spans 12 amino acids. The CDR3 loop reads CASLSSGNAIYF. In DNA form, the CDR3 reads TGTGCCAGCCTGAGCTCTGGAAACGCCATATATTTT.

At least ten counts were recorded for this clonotype. This chain uses TRBV7-9 with TRBJ2-3; TRBD2 might be the D (6 bases). V was pared by 4 bases and J by 2 bases, with 13 bases between. Looked up from germline, CDR1 is SEHNR and CDR2 is FQNEAQ (reference sequence). The CDR3 contains 15 residues. The CDR3 here is CASSSLAEITDTQYF. DNA for the CDR3: TGTGCCAGCAGCTCCTTAGCGGAGATCACAGATACGCAGTATTTT.

This clonotype was counted many times. The gene calls are TRBV12-3 or TRBV12-4 and TRBJ1-5; D is ambiguous. CDR3 length: 14 residues. V dropped 3 bases and J dropped 4 bases, with 10 bases sitting between them. The DNA of the CDR3 is TGTGCCAGCAGTTTGGACGGGGAGAATCAGCCCCAGCATTTT. Protein sequence: CASSLDGENQPQHF.

There are many counts of this clonotype. This chain joins TRBV18 and TRBJ1-1; D unresolved. Trimming removed 3 bases from V and 3 bases from J, with 8 bases in between. Germline CDR1 and CDR2: KGHSH and LQKENI. This CDR3 is built from 13 residues. CDR3 sequence: CASSPNRDTEAFF. The CDR3 DNA is TGTGCCAGCTCACCTAACAGAGACACTGAAGCTTTCTTT.

This clonotype came up a few times. The CDR3 nucleotides are TGTGCCAGCAGCTTGGTAGGCAGGGGGCACGGGACCCAGTACTTC. As protein: CASSLVGRGHGTQYF. V and J are TRBV5-6 and TRBJ2-5, with 8 bases fitting TRBD1. With V trimmed by 0 bases and J by 7 bases, 8 bases remained unmatched. CDR3 length: 15 amino acids. Germline V CDR1 and CDR2: SGHDT, YYEEEE. The complete variable domain, with remaining parts taken from reference TRBV5-6 and TRBJ2-5, reads DAGVTQSPTHLIKTRGQQVTLRCSPKSGHDTVSWYQQALGQGPQFIFQYYEEEERQRGNFPDRFSGHQFPNYSSELNVNALLLGDSALYLCASSLVGRGHGTQYFGPGTRLLVL.

V is TRBV11-2 and J is TRBJ1-1, with 7 bases lining up with TRBD1. Unmatched junction bases numbered 22, after V lost 6 bases and J lost 3 bases. This CDR3 has 19 amino acids. Germline V gene lookup returns CDR1 SGHAT and CDR2 FQNNGV. The CDR3 DNA is TGTGCCAGCAGTCCACTCGCCCATGGACAGGAGTTTTCGGACACTGAAGCTTTCTTT. Protein: CASSPLAHGQEFSDTEAFF.

This clonotype was seen at least ten times. The chain employs TRBV5-5 and TRBJ1-2; D is ambiguous. Per the germline V gene, CDR1 is SGHKS and CDR2 is YYEKEE (reference sequence). V was shortened by 4 bases and J by 0 bases, with 13 bases between the two germline ends. This CDR3 has 15 residues. Here the CDR3 DNA reads TGTGCCAGCAGCCCACTAGGGCAGGCTAACTATGGCTACACCTTC. This encodes CASSPLGQANYGYTF.

This clonotype has at least ten counts. The chain uses TRBV5-6 and TRBJ2-3; D call uncertain. The CDR3 contains 17 residues. Germline V gives CDR1 SGHDT, CDR2 YYEEEE. The V end lost 0 bases, the J end lost 2 bases, and 16 bases lay between the germline ends. CDR3 sequence: CASSLELAGPDTDTQYF. DNA of the CDR3: TGTGCCAGCAGCTTGGAGTTAGCCGGGCCCGACACAGATACGCAGTATTTT.

This clonotype was recorded at least ten times. This chain links TRBV2 with TRBJ2-2; 8 bases fit TRBD2. Germline V gene lookup returns CDR1 SNHLY and CDR2 FYNNEI. The CDR3 is made up of 16 amino acids. The V and J ends lost 7 bases and 3 bases, in that order; junction bases with no gene match: 10. For the CDR3, the DNA is TGTGCCAGCATCCCGGAACCGGGACTAGACACCGGGGAGCTGTTTTTT. It encodes CASIPEPGLDTGELFF.

This clonotype was recorded many times. CDR3 loop: CASSISGGGNTEAFF. As DNA, the CDR3 is TGTGCCAGTAGTATCAGTGGAGGGGGCAACACTGAAGCTTTCTTT. This sequence joins TRBV19 and TRBJ1-1, with TRBD1 identical over 7 bases. The CDR3 extends over 15 amino acids. The V gene end was trimmed by 3 bases and the J gene end by 2 bases; junction bases not matched to a gene: 6. Germline V gene lookup returns CDR1 LNHDA and CDR2 SQIVND (reference sequence).